Listed below are T cell receptor beta chains from one sample, sequenced in a study of blood T cell repertoires in COVID-19. The repertoire was sequenced with immunoSEQ multiplex PCR; TCRdb's copy has only in-frame clones and lacks some. Of around 450,000 clones in the sample, around 87% were seen once. Source material: PBMCs or T cells enriched from blood (not recorded which). The source is a woman younger than 30 who had recovered from COVID-19. Both conserved end residues are part of each CDR3. A D gene is named only where the DNA matches it firmly. Not all rows give a size; the values are once, few, many and, for expanded clones, a class.

d_call: .; v_call: TRBV9; clone_size: few; j_call: TRBJ1-5; cdr3_nt: TGTGCCAGCAGCGCAGGGGAGAATCAGCCCCAGCATTTT; cdr3_aa: CASSAGENQPQHF
d_call: .; v_call: TRBV30; clone_size: .; j_call: TRBJ2-3; cdr3_nt: TGTGCCTGGACCGTAGGGCAGGGGATCACAGATACGCAGTATTTT; cdr3_aa: CAWTVGQGITDTQYF
d_call: TRBD2; v_call: TRBV5-1; clone_size: .; j_call: TRBJ2-1; cdr3_nt: TGCGCCAGCAGCTTAGCCCTTGGACTAGCTCGCAATGAGCAGTTCTTC; cdr3_aa: CASSLALGLARNEQFF
d_call: .; v_call: TRBV7-2; clone_size: few; j_call: TRBJ1-1; cdr3_nt: TGTGCCAGCAGCTTAAGAGTTCCAGGGAACACTGAAGCTTTCTTT; cdr3_aa: CASSLRVPGNTEAFF
d_call: TRBD1; v_call: TRBV7-8; clone_size: .; j_call: TRBJ2-3; cdr3_nt: TGTGCCAGCAGCTTTGAAGAACAGGGGGCGGACACAGATACGCAGTATTTT; cdr3_aa: CASSFEEQGADTDTQYF
d_call: .; v_call: TRBV19; clone_size: .; j_call: TRBJ1-1; cdr3_nt: TGTGCCAGTAGTATCCCCGGCCTACAGACTGAAGCTTTCTTT; cdr3_aa: CASSIPGLQTEAFF
d_call: TRBD1; v_call: TRBV5-5; clone_size: .; j_call: TRBJ1-1; cdr3_nt: TGTGCCAGCAGCCGCGGCAGGGGGGATAGGACTGAAGCTTTCTTT; cdr3_aa: CASSRGRGDRTEAFF
d_call: TRBD1; v_call: TRBV28; clone_size: .; j_call: TRBJ1-2; cdr3_nt: TGTGCCAGCAGTGCAGGGGGAACGACGTCGAAAAACTATGGCTACACCTTC; cdr3_aa: CASSAGGTTSKNYGYTF
d_call: .; v_call: TRBV7-2; clone_size: .; j_call: TRBJ2-1; cdr3_nt: TGTGCCAGCAGCTTAGACGCCGTCACGGTCAATGAGCAGTTCTTC; cdr3_aa: CASSLDAVTVNEQFF
d_call: TRBD2; v_call: TRBV4-2; clone_size: once; j_call: TRBJ2-5; cdr3_nt: TGTGCCAGCAGCCAGCTATTAGCGGGGAAGGGGAACCAGTACTTC; cdr3_aa: CASSQLLAGKGNQYF
d_call: TRBD1; v_call: TRBV5-4; clone_size: .; j_call: TRBJ2-5; cdr3_nt: TGTGCCAGCAGCTTGGGGAACAGGGGAGAAGAGACCCAGTACTTC; cdr3_aa: CASSLGNRGEETQYF
d_call: .; v_call: TRBV5-6; clone_size: .; j_call: TRBJ1-1; cdr3_nt: TGTGCCAGCAGCTTACTTAGTGGGGGGAGTGAAGCTTTCTTT; cdr3_aa: CASSLLSGGSEAFF
d_call: .; v_call: TRBV4-1; clone_size: .; j_call: TRBJ2-7; cdr3_nt: TGCGCCAGCAGCCAAGGAATGGGACTGGACGAGCAGTACTTC; cdr3_aa: CASSQGMGLDEQYF
d_call: .; v_call: TRBV7-9; clone_size: .; j_call: TRBJ1-2; cdr3_nt: TGTGCCAGCAGCCCCGACGGGACACTCTCCTATGGCTACACCTTC; cdr3_aa: CASSPDGTLSYGYTF
d_call: .; v_call: TRBV25-1; clone_size: .; j_call: TRBJ1-3; cdr3_nt: TGTGCCAGCAGTGAGCCTAGGGAGGGGGGAAACACCATATATTTT; cdr3_aa: CASSEPREGGNTIYF
d_call: TRBD1; v_call: TRBV5-6; clone_size: .; j_call: TRBJ1-2; cdr3_nt: TGTGCCAGCAGCTTTACCAGGGGGGACTACACCTTC; cdr3_aa: CASSFTRGDYTF
d_call: .; v_call: TRBV10-3; clone_size: .; j_call: TRBJ1-2; cdr3_nt: TGTGCCATCAGTGGGGCTTCACACTATGGCTACACCTTC; cdr3_aa: CAISGASHYGYTF
d_call: TRBD1; v_call: TRBV7-2; clone_size: .; j_call: TRBJ1-5; cdr3_nt: TGTGCCAGCAGCCGGATTACAGGGGATCAGCCCCAGCATTTT; cdr3_aa: CASSRITGDQPQHF
d_call: .; v_call: TRBV9; clone_size: .; j_call: TRBJ2-1; cdr3_nt: TGTGCCAGCAGCGTAGAGGTGGCCGCGTCGGGCAATGAGCAGTTCTTC; cdr3_aa: CASSVEVAASGNEQFF
d_call: .; v_call: TRBV7-3; clone_size: once; j_call: TRBJ1-1; cdr3_nt: TGTGCCAGCAGCTTCGGGGTGGGGACTGAAGCTTTCTTT; cdr3_aa: CASSFGVGTEAFF
d_call: .; v_call: TRBV19; clone_size: .; j_call: TRBJ1-5; cdr3_nt: TGTGCCAGTAGCCTCTCAGGGAATCAGCCCCAGCATTTT; cdr3_aa: CASSLSGNQPQHF
d_call: .; v_call: TRBV27; clone_size: .; j_call: TRBJ2-2; cdr3_nt: TGTGCCAGCAGTTCCGGGACTCAGACCGGGGAGCTGTTTTTT; cdr3_aa: CASSSGTQTGELFF
d_call: .; v_call: TRBV5-1; clone_size: .; j_call: TRBJ1-6; cdr3_nt: TGCGCCAGCAGCTTGGAGGAGAGGGCAGTGGCACCCCTCCACTTT; cdr3_aa: CASSLEERAVAPLHF
d_call: .; v_call: TRBV4-1; clone_size: .; j_call: TRBJ1-1; cdr3_nt: TGCGCCAGCAGCCAAGTTGCCGAGGGCACTGAAGCTTTCTTT; cdr3_aa: CASSQVAEGTEAFF
d_call: TRBD2; v_call: TRBV5-4; clone_size: few; j_call: TRBJ2-1; cdr3_nt: TGTGCCAGCAGCTTGATGAGTAGCGGGGGGAGTTCCTACAATGAGCAGTTCTTC; cdr3_aa: CASSLMSSGGSSYNEQFF
d_call: .; v_call: TRBV7-9; clone_size: .; j_call: TRBJ1-2; cdr3_nt: TGTGCCAGCAGCTTAGGACAGCTTTATGGCTACACCTTC; cdr3_aa: CASSLGQLYGYTF
d_call: TRBD1; v_call: TRBV7-9; clone_size: .; j_call: TRBJ2-5; cdr3_nt: TGTGCCAGCAGCTTAGGAGACAGGGGCCGAGAGACCCAGTACTTC; cdr3_aa: CASSLGDRGRETQYF
d_call: .; v_call: TRBV21-1; clone_size: once; j_call: TRBJ2-1; cdr3_nt: TGTGCCAGCAGCAAAGCGAGCCGCAGGCTGGTCTACAATGAGCAGTTCTTC; cdr3_aa: CASSKASRRLVYNEQFF
d_call: TRBD2; v_call: TRBV30; clone_size: .; j_call: TRBJ2-5; cdr3_nt: TGTGCCTGGGGGACTAGCGGGAACCAAGAGACCCAGTACTTC; cdr3_aa: CAWGTSGNQETQYF
d_call: .; v_call: TRBV21-1; clone_size: few; j_call: TRBJ2-1; cdr3_nt: TGTGCCAGCATCAGACAGGACAATGAGCAGTTCTTC; cdr3_aa: CASIRQDNEQFF
d_call: .; v_call: TRBV13; clone_size: .; j_call: TRBJ2-5; cdr3_nt: TGTGCCAGCAGCTTAGACTCCCACGAGGCCCAGTACTTC; cdr3_aa: CASSLDSHEAQYF
d_call: .; v_call: TRBV12-3/TRBV12-4; clone_size: .; j_call: TRBJ1-1; cdr3_nt: TGTGCCAGCAGTTTGAACAGGAACACTGAAGCTTTCTTT; cdr3_aa: CASSLNRNTEAFF
d_call: .; v_call: TRBV15; clone_size: once; j_call: TRBJ1-5; cdr3_nt: TGTGCCACCAGCAGAGATAGGTCGGCAGGCAGCAATCAGCCCCAGCATTTT; cdr3_aa: CATSRDRSAGSNQPQHF
d_call: TRBD2; v_call: TRBV7-2; clone_size: .; j_call: TRBJ2-5; cdr3_nt: TGTGCCAGCAGATTAGCGGGGGGACACCAAGAGACCCAGTACTTC; cdr3_aa: CASRLAGGHQETQYF
d_call: .; v_call: TRBV19; clone_size: .; j_call: TRBJ1-6; cdr3_nt: TGTGCCGCGGCGGGTCAGTTCTCACCCCTCCACTTT; cdr3_aa: CAAAGQFSPLHF
d_call: TRBD2; v_call: TRBV3-1/TRBV3-2; clone_size: .; j_call: TRBJ2-5; cdr3_nt: TGTGCCAGCAGCGCCGGCAGCGGGGGGTTCCAAGAGACCCAGTACTTC; cdr3_aa: CASSAGSGGFQETQYF
d_call: .; v_call: TRBV12-3/TRBV12-4; clone_size: .; j_call: TRBJ2-6; cdr3_nt: TGTGCCAGCAGTCCATCTGGGGCCAACGTCCTGACTTTC; cdr3_aa: CASSPSGANVLTF
d_call: TRBD2; v_call: TRBV4-1; clone_size: .; j_call: TRBJ2-7; cdr3_nt: TGCGCCAGCAGCCAAGAGAGTAGCGGGTCCTACGAGCAGTACTTC; cdr3_aa: CASSQESSGSYEQYF
d_call: TRBD1; v_call: TRBV5-6; clone_size: .; j_call: TRBJ1-3; cdr3_nt: TGTGCCAGCAGCTTTTCGGCGGGACAGCCTGGAAACACCATATATTTT; cdr3_aa: CASSFSAGQPGNTIYF
d_call: .; v_call: TRBV5-1; clone_size: .; j_call: TRBJ2-7; cdr3_nt: TGCGCCAGCAGCTGGGGGACTGACGGCTTCGTATTCTTC; cdr3_aa: CASSWGTDGFVFF
d_call: TRBD1; v_call: TRBV6-5; clone_size: .; j_call: TRBJ1-2; cdr3_nt: TGTGCCAGCAGTTCAGGGGGCAGGGACACCTTC; cdr3_aa: CASSSGGRDTF
d_call: .; v_call: TRBV2; clone_size: .; j_call: TRBJ2-2; cdr3_nt: TGTGCCAGCAGAGATCGCCGACTGGCCCTGGGTAAAGGAAGCTGGAACACCGGGGAGCTGTTTTTT; cdr3_aa: CASRDRRLALGKGSWNTGELFF
d_call: .; v_call: TRBV30; clone_size: .; j_call: TRBJ1-6; cdr3_nt: TGTGCCTGGACGGCGGGATACGGAGGCTCCTATAATTCACCCCTCCACTTT; cdr3_aa: CAWTAGYGGSYNSPLHF
d_call: .; v_call: TRBV5-6; clone_size: .; j_call: TRBJ1-5; cdr3_nt: TGTGCCAGCAGCTTGGGCCCCCCGGGGAATCAGCCCCAGCATTTT; cdr3_aa: CASSLGPPGNQPQHF
d_call: TRBD1; v_call: TRBV15; clone_size: .; j_call: TRBJ1-4; cdr3_nt: TGTGCCACCAGCAGCCGGACAGGGGGTTTTGAAAAACTGTTTTTT; cdr3_aa: CATSSRTGGFEKLFF
d_call: .; v_call: TRBV2; clone_size: .; j_call: TRBJ1-3; cdr3_nt: TGTGCCAGCAGACGGTCAAGCTCTGGAAACACCATATATTTT; cdr3_aa: CASRRSSSGNTIYF